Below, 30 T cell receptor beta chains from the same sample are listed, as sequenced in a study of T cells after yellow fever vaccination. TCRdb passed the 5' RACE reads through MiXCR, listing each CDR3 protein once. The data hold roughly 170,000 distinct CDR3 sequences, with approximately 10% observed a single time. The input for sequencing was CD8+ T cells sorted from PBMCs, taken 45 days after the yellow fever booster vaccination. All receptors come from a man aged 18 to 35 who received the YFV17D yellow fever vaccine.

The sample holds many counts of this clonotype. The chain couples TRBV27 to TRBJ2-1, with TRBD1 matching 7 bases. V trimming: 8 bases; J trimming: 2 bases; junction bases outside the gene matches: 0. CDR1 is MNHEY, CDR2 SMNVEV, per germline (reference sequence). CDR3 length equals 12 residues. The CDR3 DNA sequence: TGTGCCAGCGGGACAGCCTACAATGAGCAGTTCTTC. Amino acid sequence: CASGTAYNEQFF.

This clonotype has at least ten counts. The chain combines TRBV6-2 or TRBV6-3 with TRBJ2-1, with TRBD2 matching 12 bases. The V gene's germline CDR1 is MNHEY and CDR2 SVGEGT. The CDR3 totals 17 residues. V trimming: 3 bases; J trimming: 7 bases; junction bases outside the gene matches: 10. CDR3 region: CASSYFRLAGAGNEQFF. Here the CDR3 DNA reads TGTGCCAGCAGTTATTTCAGACTAGCGGGGGCAGGAAATGAGCAGTTCTTC.

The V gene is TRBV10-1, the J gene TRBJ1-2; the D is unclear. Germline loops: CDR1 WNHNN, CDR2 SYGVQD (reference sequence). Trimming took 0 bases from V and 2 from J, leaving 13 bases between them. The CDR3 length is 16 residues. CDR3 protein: CASSESRFTENYGYTF. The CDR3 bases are TGCGCCAGCAGTGAGTCGAGATTTACAGAAAACTATGGCTACACCTTC.

CDR3 region: CATSRRAGNYGYTF. DNA of the CDR3: TGTGCCACCAGCAGAAGGGCAGGGAACTATGGCTACACCTTC. J is TRBJ1-2 and V is TRBV15; perhaps TRBD1 as D (5 bases). Trimming cost V 2 bases and J 2 bases, with 9 bases left between them. The CDR3 totals 14 residues. Germline CDR1 is LNHNV and CDR2 is YYDKDF (reference sequence).

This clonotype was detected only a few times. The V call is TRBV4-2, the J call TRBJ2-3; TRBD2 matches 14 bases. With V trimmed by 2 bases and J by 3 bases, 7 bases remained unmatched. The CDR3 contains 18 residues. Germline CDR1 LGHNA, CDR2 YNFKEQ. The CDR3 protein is CASSQQTSGGGTTDTQYF. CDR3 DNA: TGTGCCAGCAGCCAACAGACTAGCGGGGGGGGGACAACAGATACGCAGTATTTT.

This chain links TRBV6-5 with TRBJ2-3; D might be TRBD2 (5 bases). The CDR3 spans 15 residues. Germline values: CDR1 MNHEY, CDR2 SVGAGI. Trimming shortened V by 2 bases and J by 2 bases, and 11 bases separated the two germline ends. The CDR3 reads CASSYGRLYTDTQYF. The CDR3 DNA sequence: TGTGCCAGCAGTTACGGCAGACTATACACAGATACGCAGTATTTT.

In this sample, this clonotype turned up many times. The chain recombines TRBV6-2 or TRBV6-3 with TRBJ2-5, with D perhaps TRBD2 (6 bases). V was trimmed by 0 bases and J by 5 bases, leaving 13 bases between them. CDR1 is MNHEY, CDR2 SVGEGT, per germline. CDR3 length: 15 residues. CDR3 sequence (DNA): TGTGCCAGCAGTTACTCGATCGGAGGGGCGGAGACCCAGTACTTC. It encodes CASSYSIGGAETQYF.

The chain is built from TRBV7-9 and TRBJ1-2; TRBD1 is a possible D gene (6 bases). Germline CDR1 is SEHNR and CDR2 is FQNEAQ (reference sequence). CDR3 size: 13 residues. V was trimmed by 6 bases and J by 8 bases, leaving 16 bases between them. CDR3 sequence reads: CASSLQGGDGYTF. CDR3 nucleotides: TGTGCCAGCAGTTTACAGGGCGGTGACGGCTACACCTTC. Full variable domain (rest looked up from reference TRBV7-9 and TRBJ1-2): DTGVSQNPRHKITKRGQNVTFRCDPISEHNRLYWYRQTLGQGPEFLTYFQNEAQLEKSRLLSDRFSAERPKGSFSTLEIQRTEQGDSAMYLCASSLQGGDGYTFGSGTRLTVV.

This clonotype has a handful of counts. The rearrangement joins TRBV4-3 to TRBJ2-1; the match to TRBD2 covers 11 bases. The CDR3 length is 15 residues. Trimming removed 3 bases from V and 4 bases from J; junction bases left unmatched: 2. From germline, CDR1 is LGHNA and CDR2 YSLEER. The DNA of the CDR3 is TGCGCCAGCAGCCAGGGACTAGCGGTGTACAATGAGCAGTTCTTC. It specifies CASSQGLAVYNEQFF.

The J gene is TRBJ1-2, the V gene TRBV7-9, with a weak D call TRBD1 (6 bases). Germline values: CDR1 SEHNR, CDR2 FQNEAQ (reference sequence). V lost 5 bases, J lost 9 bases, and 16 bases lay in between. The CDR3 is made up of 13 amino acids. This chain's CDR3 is CASSPPTGQRYTF. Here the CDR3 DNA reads TGTGCCAGCAGCCCGCCGACAGGCCAGCGCTACACCTTC.

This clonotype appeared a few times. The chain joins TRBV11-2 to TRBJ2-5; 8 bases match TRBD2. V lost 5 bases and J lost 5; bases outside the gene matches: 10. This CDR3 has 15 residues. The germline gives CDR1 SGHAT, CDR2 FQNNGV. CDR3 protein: CASSRPGGVQETQYF. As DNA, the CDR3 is TGTGCCAGCAGCCGCCCGGGGGGGGTACAGGAGACCCAGTACTTC.

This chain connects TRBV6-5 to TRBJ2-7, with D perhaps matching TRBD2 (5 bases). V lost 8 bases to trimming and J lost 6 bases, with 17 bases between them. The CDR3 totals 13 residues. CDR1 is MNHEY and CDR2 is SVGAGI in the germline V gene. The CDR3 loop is CASRMGFRGEQYF. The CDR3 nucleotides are TGTGCCAGCCGAATGGGGTTTCGGGGCGAGCAGTACTTC.

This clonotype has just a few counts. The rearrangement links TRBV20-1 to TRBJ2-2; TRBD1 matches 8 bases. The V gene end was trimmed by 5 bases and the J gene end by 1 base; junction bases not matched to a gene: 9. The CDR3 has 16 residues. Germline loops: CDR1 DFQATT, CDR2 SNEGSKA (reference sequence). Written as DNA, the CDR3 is TGCAGTGCTCGAGGACAGGGCGACTTGAACACCGGGGAGCTGTTTTTT. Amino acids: CSARGQGDLNTGELFF.

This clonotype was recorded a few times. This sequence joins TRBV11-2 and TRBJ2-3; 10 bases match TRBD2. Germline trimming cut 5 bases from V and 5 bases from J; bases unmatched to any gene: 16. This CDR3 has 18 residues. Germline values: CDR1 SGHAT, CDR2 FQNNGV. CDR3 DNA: TGTGCCAGCAGCCCTCTTTCACCCCTAGCGGGGGATGGAGATACGCAGTATTTT. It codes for CASSPLSPLAGDGDTQYF.

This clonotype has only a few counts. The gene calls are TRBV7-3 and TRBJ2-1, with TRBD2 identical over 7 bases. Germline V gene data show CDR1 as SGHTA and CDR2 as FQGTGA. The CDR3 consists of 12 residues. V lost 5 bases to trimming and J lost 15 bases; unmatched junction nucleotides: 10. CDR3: CASSIERGSTFF. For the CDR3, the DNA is TGTGCCAGCAGCATTGAGCGGGGTTCAACGTTCTTC.

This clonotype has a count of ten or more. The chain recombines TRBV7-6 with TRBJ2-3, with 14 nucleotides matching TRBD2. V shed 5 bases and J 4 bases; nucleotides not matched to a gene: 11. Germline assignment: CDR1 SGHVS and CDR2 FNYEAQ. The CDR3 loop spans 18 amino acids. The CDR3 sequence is CASSPRFQTSGGADTQYF. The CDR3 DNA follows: TGTGCCAGCAGCCCCCGTTTTCAGACTAGCGGGGGGGCAGATACGCAGTATTTT.

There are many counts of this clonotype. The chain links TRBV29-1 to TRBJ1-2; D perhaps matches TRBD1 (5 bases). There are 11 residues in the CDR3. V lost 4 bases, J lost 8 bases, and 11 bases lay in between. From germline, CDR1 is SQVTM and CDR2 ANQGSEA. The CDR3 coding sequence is TGCAGCGTTGTAGCAGGGTCCGGCTACACCTTC. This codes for CSVVAGSGYTF.

The CDR3 loop is CASSQGRQGAGETQYF. In nucleotides, the CDR3 is TGCGCCAGCAGCCAAGGCAGACAGGGGGCTGGTGAGACCCAGTACTTC. J is TRBJ2-5 and V is TRBV4-1, with 10 bases lining up with TRBD1. This CDR3 has 16 residues. The V segment lost 1 base and the J segment 5 bases; nucleotides outside the gene matches: 7. The V gene's germline CDR1 is MGHRA and CDR2 YSYEKL.

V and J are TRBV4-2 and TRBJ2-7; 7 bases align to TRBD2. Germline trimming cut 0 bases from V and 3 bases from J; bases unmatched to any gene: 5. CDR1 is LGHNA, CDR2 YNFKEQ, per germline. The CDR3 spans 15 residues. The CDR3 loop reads CASSQEVPGGYEQYF. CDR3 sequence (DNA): TGTGCCAGCAGCCAAGAAGTCCCGGGGGGCTACGAGCAGTACTTC.

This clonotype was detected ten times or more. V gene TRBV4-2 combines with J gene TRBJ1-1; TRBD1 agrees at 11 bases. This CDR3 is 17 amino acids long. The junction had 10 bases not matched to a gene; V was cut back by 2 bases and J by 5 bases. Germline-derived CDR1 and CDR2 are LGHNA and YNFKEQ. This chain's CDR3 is CASSQIPGQGEKTEAFF. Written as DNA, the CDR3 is TGTGCCAGCAGCCAAATTCCGGGACAGGGGGAGAAGACTGAAGCTTTCTTT.

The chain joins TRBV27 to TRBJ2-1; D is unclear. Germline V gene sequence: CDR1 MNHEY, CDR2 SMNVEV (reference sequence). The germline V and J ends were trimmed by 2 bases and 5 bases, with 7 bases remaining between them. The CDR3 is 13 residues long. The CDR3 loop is CASSLERNNEQFF. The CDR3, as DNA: TGTGCCAGCAGTTTAGAGAGGAACAATGAGCAGTTCTTC.

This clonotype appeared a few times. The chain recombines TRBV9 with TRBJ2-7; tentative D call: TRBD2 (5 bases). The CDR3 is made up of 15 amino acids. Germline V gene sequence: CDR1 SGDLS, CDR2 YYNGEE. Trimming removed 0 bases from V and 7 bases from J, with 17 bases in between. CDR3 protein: CASSVVTAGGWEQYV. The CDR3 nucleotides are TGTGCCAGCAGCGTAGTAACGGCAGGAGGTTGGGAGCAGTACGTC.

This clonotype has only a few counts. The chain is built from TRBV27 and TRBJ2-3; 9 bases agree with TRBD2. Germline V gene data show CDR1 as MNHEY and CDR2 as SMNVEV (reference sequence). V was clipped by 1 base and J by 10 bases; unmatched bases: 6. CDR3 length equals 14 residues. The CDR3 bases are TGTGCCAGCAGTTTATATCATCCTAGCGGGGCGCAGTATTTT. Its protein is CASSLYHPSGAQYF.

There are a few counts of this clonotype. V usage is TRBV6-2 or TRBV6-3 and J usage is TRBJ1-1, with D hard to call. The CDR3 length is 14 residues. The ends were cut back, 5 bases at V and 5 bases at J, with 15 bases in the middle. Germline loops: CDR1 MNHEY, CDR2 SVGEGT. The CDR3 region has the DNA TGTGCCAGCAGTCAAACTTTAGGTGGGACTGAAGCTTTCTTT. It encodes CASSQTLGGTEAFF.

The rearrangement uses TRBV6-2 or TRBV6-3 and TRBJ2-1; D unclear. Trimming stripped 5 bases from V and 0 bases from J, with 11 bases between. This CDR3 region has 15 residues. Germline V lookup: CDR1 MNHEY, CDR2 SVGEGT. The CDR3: CASSTTPNSYNEQFF. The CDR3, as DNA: TGTGCCAGCAGTACTACCCCTAACTCCTACAATGAGCAGTTCTTC.

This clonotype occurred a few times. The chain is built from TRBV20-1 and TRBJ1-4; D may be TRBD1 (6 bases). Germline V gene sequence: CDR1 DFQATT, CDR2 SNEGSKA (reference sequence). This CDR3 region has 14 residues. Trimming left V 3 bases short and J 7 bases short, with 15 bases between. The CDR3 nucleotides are TGCAGTGCTAGGAGTTCGGGAGGGGGTGAAAAACTGTTTTTT. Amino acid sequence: CSARSSGGGEKLFF.

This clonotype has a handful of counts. CDR3 loop: CASSPNRAEKLFF. DNA of the CDR3: TGCGCCAGCAGCCCTAACAGGGCTGAAAAACTGTTTTTT. The V gene is TRBV4-1, the J gene TRBJ1-4; D may be TRBD1 (6 bases). CDR3 length equals 13 residues. CDR1 and CDR2 from the germline V gene are MGHRA and YSYEKL. The V end lost 4 bases, the J end lost 7 bases, and 10 bases lay between the germline ends.

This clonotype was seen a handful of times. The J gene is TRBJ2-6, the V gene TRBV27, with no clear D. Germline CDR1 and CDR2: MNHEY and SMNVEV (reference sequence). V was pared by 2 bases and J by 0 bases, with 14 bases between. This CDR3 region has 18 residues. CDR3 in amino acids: CASSLLKTGPSGANVLTF. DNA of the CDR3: TGTGCCAGCAGTTTACTAAAAACCGGACCCTCTGGGGCCAACGTCCTGACTTTC.

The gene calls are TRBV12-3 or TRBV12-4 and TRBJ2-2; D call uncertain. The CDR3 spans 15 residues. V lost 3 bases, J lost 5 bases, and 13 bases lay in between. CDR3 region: CASSFSDLRTGELFF. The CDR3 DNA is TGTGCCAGCAGTTTCTCGGACCTGAGGACCGGGGAGCTGTTTTTT.

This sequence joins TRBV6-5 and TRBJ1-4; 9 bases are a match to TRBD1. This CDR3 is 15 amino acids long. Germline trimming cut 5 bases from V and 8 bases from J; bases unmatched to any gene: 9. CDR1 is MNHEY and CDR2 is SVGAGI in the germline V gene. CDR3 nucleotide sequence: TGTGCCAGCAGTCCCCCCGGGACAGGGAAGGAAAAACTGTTTTTT. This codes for CASSPPGTGKEKLFF.